This TCR beta chain appears in the sequencing data of a study of brain T cells in children with intractable seizures. General study findings and limits: Absence of clones before surgery may stem from lower sequencing depth.

Indicated time point: blood from clinic visit 5 months post-surgery; TSC patient then seizure free. Only cases whose brain tissue showed the highest T cell transcript signatures were sequenced. The method was immunoSEQ multiplex PCR; TCRdb's version includes in-frame clones alone and lacks a portion of them. The sample yields about 320,000 clones, about 93% seen once. In the case of this clone: Its specificity is unknown.

Germline lookup yields CDR1 MNHEY and CDR2 SVGAGI. The CDR3 consists of 13 residues. Between the trimmed V and J ends, which lost 5 bases and 7 bases, there was a span of 15 bases. This specimen was peripheral blood, taken around 5 months after surgery. The clonotype was recovered from a boy in the first two years of life with tuberous sclerosis and intractable seizures. V gene TRBV6-5 combines with J gene TRBJ2-7, with D possibly being TRBD1 (6 bases). CDR3: CASSSTGSGEQYF. CDR3 bases: TGTGCCAGCAGTAGTACAGGGTCGGGGGAGCAGTACTTC.